This T cell receptor beta chain came from a study of tumor and adjacent non-tumor tissue in lung cancer. Three rounds of nested PCR, following a modified ARM-PCR protocol, produced the TCRbeta library. Using its own MiXCR run on the multiplex PCR reads, TCRdb lists one record per CDR3 protein. The data show about 76,000 distinct CDR3 sequences, about two thirds seen once. Details on this clonotype: A single base separates this from a much larger clone, so it may be a read error.

RNA was extracted from bulk tissue without any cell sorting. This TCR came from a woman in her 70s with non-small cell lung cancer. The material sequenced was lung tumor tissue.

The CDR3 DNA is TGCAGTGCCACCTTGGTTAGCAGCACAGATATGCAGTATTTT. Amino acid sequence: CSATLVSSTDMQYF. This chain connects TRBV20-1 to TRBJ2-3; no firm D call. Germline V gives CDR1 DFQATT, CDR2 SNEGSKA (reference sequence). The CDR3 is 14 residues long.